The source of this T cell receptor beta chain is a study of shared clonotypes between healthy human individuals. Study-wide background: Aged 18 to 49, the donors were two women and three men.

Points from the study as a whole: Sorted-subset sequencing was shown by rarefaction to be incomplete despite large depth. Across subsets, estimated richness was generally greater for naive than for memory populations.

From germline, CDR1 is LGHNA and CDR2 YSLEER. This CDR3 has 17 amino acids. Trimming took off 0 bases at V and 5 bases at J, with 16 bases between the two ends. Naive CD8 cells lacked CD45RO and underwent positive selection for CCR7, leaving out terminally differentiated effector memory CD45RA+ cells. Repertoires were generated with immunoSEQ multiplex PCR, while TCRdb's copy carries only in-frame clones and drops some. The table includes some 2.1 million clones, about 94% detected once. Comments on this clone: No antigen is known for it.

This chain links TRBV4-3 with TRBJ2-2; maybe TRBD2 (7 bases). The sequenced sample consisted of naive CD8+ T cells sorted from blood. The TCR was taken from a man younger than 30 in good health. CDR3: CASSQDRGEGLTGELFF. Written as DNA, the CDR3 is TGCGCCAGCAGCCAAGATAGGGGGGAGGGCCTTACCGGGGAGCTGTTTTTT.